Listed below are T cell receptor beta chains from one sample, sequenced in a study of blood T cell repertoires in COVID-19. Only in-frame clones appear in the TCRdb table, and some are missing; sequencing was by immunoSEQ multiplex PCR. The sample contains 450,000 or so clones, about 90% of which appear only once. Input material: peripheral blood. Receptors were obtained from a man between 18 and 35 years old with COVID-19, enrolled during active disease. The CDR3 runs from the conserved cysteine through the conserved F or W. Each record gives: CDR3 DNA, CDR3 protein, clone size, J gene, V gene, D gene, CDR3 length. The D gene is left open where the match is weak. Size is stated for part of the rows, as once, few or many counts, or as a class when the clone is expanded.

CDR3nt: TGTGCCAGCAGCCAAGTGGGACAGGGGGCCTACAGCCATGGCTACACCTTC
CDR3aa: CASSQVGQGAYSHGYTF
abundance: -
j_gene: TRBJ1-2
v_gene: TRBV14
d_gene: TRBD1
len: 17

CDR3nt: TGTGCCAGCTCACCCCCCCCGGGCGGGGATACGCAGTATTTT
CDR3aa: CASSPPPGGDTQYF
abundance: -
j_gene: TRBJ2-3
v_gene: TRBV18
d_gene: -
len: 14

CDR3nt: TGTGCCAGCAGTTCGGAGGGGGCTGGCACTGAAGCTTTCTTT
CDR3aa: CASSSEGAGTEAFF
abundance: -
j_gene: TRBJ1-1
v_gene: TRBV28
d_gene: TRBD1
len: 14

CDR3nt: TGTGCCAGCAGTCACAGGGTATGGCCTGAAGCTTTCTTT
CDR3aa: CASSHRVWPEAFF
abundance: few
j_gene: TRBJ1-1
v_gene: TRBV2
d_gene: -
len: 13

CDR3nt: TGTGCCAGCAGGCCGGACTTACCCGAGCAGTTCTTC
CDR3aa: CASRPDLPEQFF
abundance: -
j_gene: TRBJ2-1
v_gene: TRBV13
d_gene: -
len: 12

CDR3nt: TGCGCCAGCAGCTTTGGAACAGGGAGGAACACCGGGGAGCTGTTTTTT
CDR3aa: CASSFGTGRNTGELFF
abundance: -
j_gene: TRBJ2-2
v_gene: TRBV5-1
d_gene: -
len: 16

CDR3nt: TGTGCCAGCTCACCACAATCAGGGGGCAATTCCGACATTCAGTACTTC
CDR3aa: CASSPQSGGNSDIQYF
abundance: -
j_gene: TRBJ2-4
v_gene: TRBV18
d_gene: TRBD1
len: 16

CDR3nt: TGTGCCAGCAGTGTGGGGACAGGGGCGAACAATCAGCCCCAGCATTTT
CDR3aa: CASSVGTGANNQPQHF
abundance: -
j_gene: TRBJ1-5
v_gene: TRBV6-1
d_gene: TRBD1
len: 16

CDR3nt: TGCAGCACCGGACAGGGATTGTACTACGAGCAGTACTTC
CDR3aa: CSTGQGLYYEQYF
abundance: -
j_gene: TRBJ2-7
v_gene: TRBV29-1
d_gene: TRBD1
len: 13

CDR3nt: TGTGCCAGTAGTATAGCCTTGTCTGGGGCCAACGTCCTGACTTTC
CDR3aa: CASSIALSGANVLTF
abundance: -
j_gene: TRBJ2-6
v_gene: TRBV19
d_gene: -
len: 15

CDR3nt: TGCGCCAGCAGCTTGGGGGACAGGGTTCTTGAGCAGTACTTC
CDR3aa: CASSLGDRVLEQYF
abundance: once
j_gene: TRBJ2-7
v_gene: TRBV5-1
d_gene: TRBD1
len: 14

CDR3nt: TGTGCCTGGAGTGCAGGGGGAGACAGCCAGAACACCGGGGAGCTGTTTTTT
CDR3aa: CAWSAGGDSQNTGELFF
abundance: -
j_gene: TRBJ2-2
v_gene: TRBV30
d_gene: TRBD1
len: 17

CDR3nt: TGTGCCAACCAAGAAAGGGGAGGGGCCCGAGAGACCCAGTACTTC
CDR3aa: CANQERGGARETQYF
abundance: once
j_gene: TRBJ2-5
v_gene: TRBV2
d_gene: TRBD2
len: 15

CDR3nt: TGTGCCAGTAGTATATTTCTTAACACCGGGGAGCTGTTTTTT
CDR3aa: CASSIFLNTGELFF
abundance: -
j_gene: TRBJ2-2
v_gene: TRBV19
d_gene: -
len: 14

CDR3nt: TGTGCCAGCAGCCCCGGACAGGGTGTTTCCGCTGAAGCTTTCTTT
CDR3aa: CASSPGQGVSAEAFF
abundance: -
j_gene: TRBJ1-1
v_gene: TRBV7-2
d_gene: TRBD1
len: 15

CDR3nt: TGCGCCAGCAGCCAATTGGGGCTAGGGGCGAACTATGGCTACACCTTC
CDR3aa: CASSQLGLGANYGYTF
abundance: -
j_gene: TRBJ1-2
v_gene: TRBV4-1
d_gene: -
len: 16

CDR3nt: TGTGCCAGCAGTCGGATCGGGGGAGCCTACGAGCAGTACTTC
CDR3aa: CASSRIGGAYEQYF
abundance: -
j_gene: TRBJ2-7
v_gene: TRBV6-5
d_gene: -
len: 14

CDR3nt: TGCGCCAGCAGCGTTACTAGTGGGGGGACCGGGGAGCTGTTTTTT
CDR3aa: CASSVTSGGTGELFF
abundance: -
j_gene: TRBJ2-2
v_gene: TRBV5-1
d_gene: -
len: 15

CDR3nt: TGCGCCAGCAGCTTGGAGGGAGGCACAGATACGCAGTATTTT
CDR3aa: CASSLEGGTDTQYF
abundance: -
j_gene: TRBJ2-3
v_gene: TRBV5-1
d_gene: -
len: 14

CDR3nt: TGTGCCAGCTCAGCGCAAGAGACCCAGTACTTC
CDR3aa: CASSAQETQYF
abundance: -
j_gene: TRBJ2-5
v_gene: TRBV18
d_gene: -
len: 11

CDR3nt: TGTGCCAGCAGTGCTTTAAAGGGAGGTCCCACAGATACGCAGTATTTT
CDR3aa: CASSALKGGPTDTQYF
abundance: -
j_gene: TRBJ2-3
v_gene: TRBV6-1
d_gene: -
len: 16

CDR3nt: TGTGCCAGCTTGATACTAGCGGGGGGCTGGGAGACCCAGTACTTC
CDR3aa: CASLILAGGWETQYF
abundance: -
j_gene: TRBJ2-5
v_gene: TRBV2
d_gene: TRBD2
len: 15

CDR3nt: TGTGCCAGCAGGCATCGCAGGGGGTTCTGGAACGAGCAGTACTTC
CDR3aa: CASRHRRGFWNEQYF
abundance: -
j_gene: TRBJ2-7
v_gene: TRBV6-5
d_gene: TRBD1
len: 15